The T cell receptor (beta chain) under discussion was sequenced for a study of vaccination and CD4 T cells after COVID-19. This CDR3 contains 16 residues. Germline loops: CDR1 SGHTA, CDR2 FQGNSA. Losses at the gene ends were 4 bases for V and 3 bases for J; bases not matched to a gene: 6. This clonotype was seen only a few times. Its specificity is unknown. As for treatment: approximately 9-day PBMC culture with coronavirus spike peptide pools or control peptides (ViraFEST assay). The Oncomine TCR Beta short-read assay generated sequence data from the DNA of cultured CD4+ T cells. TCRdb passed the PCR reads through MiXCR, listing each CDR3 protein once. Here the sample spans approximately 12,000 distinct CDR3 sequences, around 42% being singletons.

J is TRBJ2-1 and V is TRBV7-2; 10 bases align to TRBD2. This sequence was found in a human donor who had recovered from COVID-19. The sample in question was CD4+ T cells from blood, cultured in vitro, obtained before SARS-CoV-2 vaccination. CDR3 sequence: CASSSTSGAIYNEQFF. CDR3 DNA: TGTGCCAGCAGCTCTACTAGCGGGGCGATCTACAATGAGCAGTTCTTC.